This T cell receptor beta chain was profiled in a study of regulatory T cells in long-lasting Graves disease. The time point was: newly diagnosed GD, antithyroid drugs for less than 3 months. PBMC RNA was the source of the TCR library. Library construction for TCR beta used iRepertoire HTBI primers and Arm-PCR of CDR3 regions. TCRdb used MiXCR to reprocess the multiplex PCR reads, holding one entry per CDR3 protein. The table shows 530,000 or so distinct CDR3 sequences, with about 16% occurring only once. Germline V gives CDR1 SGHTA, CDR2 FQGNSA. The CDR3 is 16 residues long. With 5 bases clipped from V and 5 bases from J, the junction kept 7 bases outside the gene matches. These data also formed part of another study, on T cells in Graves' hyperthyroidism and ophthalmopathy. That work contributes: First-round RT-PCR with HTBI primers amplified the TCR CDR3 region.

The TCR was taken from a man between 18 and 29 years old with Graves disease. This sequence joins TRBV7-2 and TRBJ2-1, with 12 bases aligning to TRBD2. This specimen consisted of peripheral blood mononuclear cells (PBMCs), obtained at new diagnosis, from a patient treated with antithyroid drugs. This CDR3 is CASSQTSGSSDNEQFF. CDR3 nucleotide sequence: TGTGCCAGCAGCCAGACTAGCGGGAGCAGCGACAATGAGCAGTTCTTC.